These 21 T cell receptor beta chains came from one sample sequenced in a study of cytomegalovirus exposure and HLA in healthy donors. PCR was performed using 60 Vbeta and 13 Jbeta primers. TCRdb's table, derived via immunoSEQ multiplex PCR, lists solely in-frame clones and lacks some. The sample lists 200,000 or so clones, more than 75% occurring once. The sample was PBMCs. These receptors were collected from a man aged 30 to 39 in good health and CMV-seronegative.

V is TRBV6-5 and J is TRBJ1-2; no reliable D call. Looked up from germline, CDR1 is MNHEY and CDR2 is SVGAGI. CDR3 length: 13 amino acids. V lost 7 bases and J lost 0, with 9 bases in between. DNA of the CDR3: TGTGCCAGCACGCGGGCACCTAACTATGGCTACACCTTC. Its translation: CASTRAPNYGYTF.

This rearrangement joins TRBV10-2 to TRBJ1-2; D not certain. Germline V gives CDR1 WSHSY, CDR2 SAAADI. V was cut by 5 bases and J by 0 bases, with 4 bases left in between. CDR3 length: 12 amino acids. CDR3 in amino acids: CASSPANYGYTF. CDR3 nucleotides: TGCGCCAGCAGTCCTGCTAACTATGGCTACACCTTC.

The rearrangement joins TRBV18 to TRBJ1-2; 8 bases are shared with TRBD1. Germline V gene data show CDR1 as KGHSH and CDR2 as LQKENI. Losses at the gene ends were 6 bases for V and 8 bases for J; bases not matched to a gene: 8. This CDR3 region has 13 residues. The CDR3 reads CASSPTTGEGYTF. For the CDR3, the DNA is TGTGCCAGCTCCCCTACGACAGGGGAGGGCTACACCTTC.

The rearrangement joins TRBV18 to TRBJ2-1, with 10 nucleotides matching TRBD1. J gave up 7 bases and V 4 bases, and 7 bases lay outside the gene matches. This CDR3 spans 15 amino acids. Germline CDR1 KGHSH, CDR2 LQKENI. The CDR3 coding sequence is TGTGCCAGCTCACTAGCCGGGACAGGGGTTAATGAGCAGTTCTTC. Translating it yields CASSLAGTGVNEQFF. The variable domain in full, with the rest retrieved from reference TRBV18 and TRBJ2-1, is NAGVMQNPRHLVRRRGQEARLRCSPMKGHSHVYWYRQLPEEGLKFMVYLQKENIIDESGMPKERFSAEFPKEGPSILRIQQVVRGDSAAYFCASSLAGTGVNEQFFGPGTRLTVL.

The V and J genes are TRBV6-1 and TRBJ2-7; maybe TRBD2 (5 bases). Germline V CDR1 and CDR2: MNHNS, SASEGT. The CDR3 is made up of 13 amino acids. The V gene lost 3 bases and the J gene lost 4 bases, with 10 bases spanning the gap. This chain's CDR3 is CASSDGVGYEQYF. The CDR3 coding sequence is TGTGCCAGCAGTGACGGGGTGGGTTACGAGCAGTACTTC.

The V and J genes are TRBV27 and TRBJ2-5; 9 nucleotides match TRBD1. The tail of the sequence fits TRBJ2-7 better, so the J call may be wrong. The CDR3 is 15 amino acids. The germline V gene has CDR1 MNHEY and CDR2 SMNVEV (reference sequence). The CDR3 DNA sequence: TGTGCCAGCAGTGAAGGGACAGGGACTTCCTACGAGCAGTACTTC. It is translated as CASSEGTGTSYEQYF.

The chain is built from TRBV20-1 and TRBJ2-5; 7 bases agree with TRBD2. Germline V gene data show CDR1 as DFQATT and CDR2 as SNEGSKA (reference sequence). CDR3 size: 11 residues. The DNA for the CDR3 is TGCAGCCGGGGAGGGGAAGAGACCCAGTACTTC. It encodes CSRGGEETQYF.

This clone was counted a single time. For the CDR3, the DNA is TGCGCCAGCAGCCAAGAACTCATTCGGCGAGGAGATAGCAATCAGCCCCAGCATTTT. It codes for CASSQELIRRGDSNQPQHF. The genes are TRBV4-1 and TRBJ1-5; D gene uncertain. The CDR3 sequence is 19 residues long. Germline lookup yields CDR1 MGHRA and CDR2 YSYEKL. Deletions cut 0 bases from V and 0 bases from J, with 18 bases between.

The rearrangement joins TRBV28 to TRBJ2-7, with TRBD2 matching 8 bases. CDR3 size: 16 residues. J was trimmed by 2 bases and V by 5 bases; bases with no gene match: 11. Germline V gene lookup returns CDR1 MDHEN and CDR2 SYDVKM. The CDR3 DNA follows: TGTGCCAGCAGTCTCCCCCACACGGGAGGGACCTACGAGCAGTACTTC. As protein: CASSLPHTGGTYEQYF.

This rearrangement joins TRBV7-9 to TRBJ2-1, with 11 positions matching TRBD2. Trimming removed 6 bases from V and 4 bases from J; junction bases left unmatched: 14. In germline, CDR1 is SEHNR, CDR2 FQNEAQ (reference sequence). The CDR3 spans 18 residues. The CDR3 coding sequence is TGTGCCAGCAGACGCGTCCCTAGCGGGGGGCCAAATTACAATGAGCAGTTCTTC. The encoded protein is CASRRVPSGGPNYNEQFF.

V usage is TRBV27 and J usage is TRBJ1-2; tentative D call: TRBD1 (5 bases). The CDR3 length is 17 residues. Trimming pared 4 bases from V and 2 bases from J, leaving 20 bases between. Germline assignment: CDR1 MNHEY and CDR2 SMNVEV (reference sequence). This CDR3 reads CASSSRVGGRRNYGYTF. The CDR3 DNA reads as TGTGCCAGCAGTTCACGAGTCGGGGGGAGGAGAAACTATGGCTACACCTTC.

J is TRBJ2-5 and V is TRBV6-6, with TRBD1 matching 7 bases. Germline lookup yields CDR1 MNHNY and CDR2 SVGAGI (reference sequence). This CDR3 has 14 amino acids. V trimming: 5 bases; J trimming: 3 bases; junction bases outside the gene matches: 6. The CDR3 spells CASSRQGNKETQYF. CDR3 DNA sequence: TGTGCCAGCAGTCGACAGGGAAATAAAGAGACCCAGTACTTC.

V gene TRBV14 combines with J gene TRBJ2-5; 8 nucleotides agree with TRBD1. Trimming took 0 bases from V and 2 from J; bases not matched to a gene: 2. This CDR3 contains 15 residues. Germline CDR1 and CDR2: SGHDN and FVKESK. CDR3 DNA: TGTGCCAGCAGCCAAGACAGGGGGCTTCAAGAGACCCAGTACTTC. Encoded protein: CASSQDRGLQETQYF. The complete variable domain, with remaining parts taken from reference TRBV14 and TRBJ2-5, reads EAGVTQFPSHSVIEKGQTVTLRCDPISGHDNLYWYRRVMGKEIKFLLHFVKESKQDESGMPNNRFLAERTGGTYSTLKVQPAELEDSGVYFCASSQDRGLQETQYFGPGTRLLVL.

This clone occurred once. V gene TRBV11-3 combines with J gene TRBJ2-3; D is possibly TRBD2 (6 bases). The CDR3 has 15 residues. Per the germline V gene, CDR1 is SGHNT and CDR2 is YENEEA. Trimming took 0 bases from V and 4 from J, leaving 11 bases between them. The CDR3 sequence: CASSLDSGGPDTQYF. The CDR3 DNA is TGTGCCAGCAGCTTAGATTCCGGAGGGCCAGATACGCAGTATTTT.

This chain uses TRBV21-1 with TRBJ2-3; the DNA was not used to check the table's D call, TRBD2. TRBV21-1 counts as a pseudogene. The CDR3 has 18 residues. CDR3 loop: CASSLVPSGSLDSDTQYF. CDR3 sequence (DNA): TGTGCCAGCAGCTTAGTGCCTAGCGGGAGTCTTGATTCAGATACGCAGTATTTT.

This clone is a singleton in its sample. This rearrangement joins TRBV5-1 to TRBJ1-1; D is ambiguous. The V end was cut by 0 bases, the J end by 0 bases, with 15 bases between. Germline loops: CDR1 SGHRS, CDR2 YFSETQ. The CDR3 totals 17 residues. CDR3 residues: CASSLDADLGVNTEAFF. CDR3 nucleotide sequence: TGCGCCAGCAGCTTGGACGCCGATTTGGGCGTGAACACTGAAGCTTTCTTT.

The chain couples TRBV30 to TRBJ1-3, with TRBD1 matching over 12 bases. Germline assignment: CDR1 GTSNPN and CDR2 SVGIG (reference sequence). Trimming cost V 5 bases and J 4 bases; bases outside gene matches: 0. This CDR3 contains 13 residues. The CDR3 DNA follows: TGTGCCTGGGGGACAGGGGGCGGAAACACCATATATTTT. Translating gives CAWGTGGGNTIYF.

The CDR3: CASSPGTGKSGEQYF. DNA for the CDR3: TGTGCCAGCAGCCCAGGGACAGGGAAATCGGGCGAGCAGTACTTC. The chain joins TRBV6-5 to TRBJ2-7; 9 nucleotides match TRBD1. Germline V gene sequence: CDR1 MNHEY, CDR2 SVGAGI. This CDR3 contains 15 residues. V gave up 6 bases and J gave up 6 bases; unmatched junction bases: 12.

This clone occurred once. DNA for the CDR3: TGTGCCAGCAGCTACGGACACCCGCTATCTTACGAGCAGTACTTC. Amino acid sequence: CASSYGHPLSYEQYF. This chain uses TRBV5-8 with TRBJ2-7, with D perhaps matching TRBD1 (5 bases). The CDR3 is 15 residues long. Trimming pared 3 bases from V and 4 bases from J, leaving 17 bases between. Germline loops: CDR1 SGHTS, CDR2 YDEGEE.

The V call is TRBV14, the J call TRBJ1-4; 7 positions match TRBD1. Looked up from germline, CDR1 is SGHDN and CDR2 is FVKESK. J lost 7 bases, V lost 4 bases, and 9 bases had no gene match. This CDR3 region has 15 residues. This CDR3 reads CASSRGTAQGEKLFF. The CDR3 DNA reads as TGTGCCAGCAGCCGGGGGACAGCCCAGGGTGAAAAACTGTTTTTT.

CDR3 coding DNA: TGTGCCAGCAGCACTAGCTCGACAGGGTTTCTTTATGGCTACACCTTC. Residues: CASSTSSTGFLYGYTF. The V gene is TRBV7-2, the J gene TRBJ1-2; 7 bases agree with TRBD1. Looked up from germline, CDR1 is SGHTA and CDR2 is FQGNSA. The J segment lost 5 bases and the V segment lost 5 bases, leaving 14 bases of the junction unmatched. The CDR3 consists of 16 residues.